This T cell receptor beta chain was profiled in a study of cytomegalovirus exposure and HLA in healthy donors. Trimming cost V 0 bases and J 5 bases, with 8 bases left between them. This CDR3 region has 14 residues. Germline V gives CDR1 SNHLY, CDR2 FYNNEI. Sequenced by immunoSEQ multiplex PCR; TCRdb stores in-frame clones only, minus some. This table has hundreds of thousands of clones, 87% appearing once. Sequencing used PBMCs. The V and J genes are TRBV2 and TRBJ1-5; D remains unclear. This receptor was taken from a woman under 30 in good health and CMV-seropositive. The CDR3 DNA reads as TGTGCCAGCAGTGAAGCAACTGAGGATCAGCCCCAGCATTTT. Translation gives CASSEATEDQPQHF.